This T cell receptor (beta chain) was found in a study of blood T cell repertoires in COVID-19. The wider study: T cells, B-cell-depleted T cells, or PBMCs supplied cDNA or gDNA.

Repertoires were generated with immunoSEQ multiplex PCR, while TCRdb's copy carries only in-frame clones and drops some. Among about 57,000 clones listed, 82% were seen once. The CDR3 has 16 amino acids. Germline CDR1 reads SNHLY; CDR2 reads FYNNEI. V lost 6 bases, J lost 4 bases, and 11 bases stayed unmatched. The specimen sequenced was peripheral blood. The rearrangement links TRBV2 to TRBJ2-2; 7 bases agree with TRBD2. The TCR was taken from a woman aged 60-75 years with acute or convalescent COVID-19. CDR3 amino acids: CASRSGDSQGTGELFF. The CDR3 DNA sequence: TGTGCCAGCAGAAGCGGGGACTCGCAGGGCACCGGGGAGCTGTTTTTT.